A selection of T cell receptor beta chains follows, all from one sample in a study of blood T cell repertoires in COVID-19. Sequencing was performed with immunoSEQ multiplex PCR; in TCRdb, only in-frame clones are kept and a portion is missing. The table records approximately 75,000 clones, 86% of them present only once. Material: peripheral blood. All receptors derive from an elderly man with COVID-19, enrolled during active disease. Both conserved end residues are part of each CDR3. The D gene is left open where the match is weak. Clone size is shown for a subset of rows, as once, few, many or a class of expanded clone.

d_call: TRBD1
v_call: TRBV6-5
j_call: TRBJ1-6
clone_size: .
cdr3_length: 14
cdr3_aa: CASRRTGGNSPLHF
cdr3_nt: TGTGCCAGCAGAAGGACAGGGGGTAATTCACCCCTCCACTTT

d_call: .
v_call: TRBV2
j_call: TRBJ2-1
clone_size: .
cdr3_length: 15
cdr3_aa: CASVASGSSYNEQFF
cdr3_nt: TGTGCCAGCGTGGCCTCGGGTAGCTCCTACAATGAGCAGTTCTTC

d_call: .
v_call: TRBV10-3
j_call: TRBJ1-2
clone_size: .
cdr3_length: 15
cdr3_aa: CAITSDRSPNYGYTF
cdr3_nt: TGTGCCATCACGTCAGACAGGAGCCCCAACTATGGCTACACCTTC

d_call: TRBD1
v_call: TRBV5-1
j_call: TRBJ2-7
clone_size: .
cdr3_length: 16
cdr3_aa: CASSLSPGQEYYEQYF
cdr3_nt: TGCGCCAGCAGCTTGTCCCCCGGACAGGAATACTACGAGCAGTACTTC

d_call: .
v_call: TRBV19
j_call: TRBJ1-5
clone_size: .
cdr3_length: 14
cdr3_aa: CASSASGINQPQHF
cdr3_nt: TGTGCCAGTAGTGCTTCGGGGATCAATCAGCCCCAGCATTTT

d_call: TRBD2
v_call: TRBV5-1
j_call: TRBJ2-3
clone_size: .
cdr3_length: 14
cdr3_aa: CASSLATSADTQYF
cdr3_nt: TGCGCCAGCAGCCTGGCGACTAGCGCAGATACGCAGTATTTT

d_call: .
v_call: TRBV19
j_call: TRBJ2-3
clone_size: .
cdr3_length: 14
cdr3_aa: CASSSQGSTDTQYF
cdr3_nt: TGTGCCAGTAGCTCACAGGGCAGCACAGATACGCAGTATTTT

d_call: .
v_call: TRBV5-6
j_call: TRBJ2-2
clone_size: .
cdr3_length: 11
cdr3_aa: CASSLQGELFF
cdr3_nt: TGTGCCAGCAGCTTGCAGGGGGAGCTGTTTTTT

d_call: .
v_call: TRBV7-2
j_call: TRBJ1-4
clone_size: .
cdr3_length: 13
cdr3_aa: CASRLRGNEKLFF
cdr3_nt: TGTGCCAGCAGGTTAAGAGGAAATGAAAAACTGTTTTTT

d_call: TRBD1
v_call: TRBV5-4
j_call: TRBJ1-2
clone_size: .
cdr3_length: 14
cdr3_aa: CASSPGQGALGYTF
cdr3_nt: TGTGCCAGCAGCCCGGGACAGGGGGCCCTAGGCTACACCTTC

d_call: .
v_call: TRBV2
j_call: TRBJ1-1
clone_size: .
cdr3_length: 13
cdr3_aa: CASSARGNTEAFF
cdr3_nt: TGTGCCAGCAGTGCCCGGGGGAACACTGAAGCTTTCTTT

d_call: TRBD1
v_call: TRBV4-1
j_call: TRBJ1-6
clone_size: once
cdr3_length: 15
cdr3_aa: CASSRRQGIDSPLHF
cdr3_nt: TGCGCCAGCAGCCGGCGACAGGGGATTGATTCACCCCTCCACTTT

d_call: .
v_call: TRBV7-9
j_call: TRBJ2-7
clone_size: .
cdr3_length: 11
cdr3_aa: CASSLEDSQYF
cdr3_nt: TGTGCCAGCAGCTTAGAGGACAGTCAGTACTTC

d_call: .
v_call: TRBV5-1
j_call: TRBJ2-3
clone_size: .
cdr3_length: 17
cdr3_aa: CASSWPQGSGYTDTQYF
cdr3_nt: TGCGCCAGCAGCTGGCCCCAGGGTAGCGGATACACAGATACGCAGTATTTT

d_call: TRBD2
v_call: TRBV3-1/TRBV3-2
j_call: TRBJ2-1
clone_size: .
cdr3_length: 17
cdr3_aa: CASSETGTSGGSNEQFF
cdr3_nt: TGTGCCAGCAGCGAAACCGGGACTAGCGGGGGGAGCAATGAGCAGTTCTTC

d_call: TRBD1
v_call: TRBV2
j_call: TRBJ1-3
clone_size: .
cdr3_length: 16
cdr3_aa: CASFPGQGWSGNTIYF
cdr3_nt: TGTGCCAGCTTCCCGGGACAGGGGTGGTCTGGAAACACCATATATTTT

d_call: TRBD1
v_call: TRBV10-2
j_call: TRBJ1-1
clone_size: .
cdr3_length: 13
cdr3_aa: CASRLQGGTEAFF
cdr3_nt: TGCGCCAGCAGACTACAGGGGGGCACTGAAGCTTTCTTT

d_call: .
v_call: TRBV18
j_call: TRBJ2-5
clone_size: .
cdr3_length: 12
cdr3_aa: CASSLGPETQYF
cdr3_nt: TGTGCCAGCTCGTTGGGGCCGGAGACCCAGTACTTC

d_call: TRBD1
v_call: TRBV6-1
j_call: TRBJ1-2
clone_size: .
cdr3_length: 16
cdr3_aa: CASSEHGDRAYYGYTF
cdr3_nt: TGTGCCAGCAGTGAACACGGCGACAGGGCTTACTATGGCTACACCTTC

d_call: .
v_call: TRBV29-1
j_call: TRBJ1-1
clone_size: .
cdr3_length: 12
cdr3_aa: CSVRGLNTEAFF
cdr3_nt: TGCAGCGTCCGGGGGTTGAACACTGAAGCTTTCTTT

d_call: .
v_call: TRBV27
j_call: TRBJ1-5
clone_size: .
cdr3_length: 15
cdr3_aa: CASSLDSGSNQPQHF
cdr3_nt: TGTGCCAGCAGCCTGGACAGTGGAAGCAATCAGCCCCAGCATTTT

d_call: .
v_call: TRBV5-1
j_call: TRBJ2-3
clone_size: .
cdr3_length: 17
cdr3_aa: CASSSGRTAASTDTQYF
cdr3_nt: TGCGCCAGCAGCTCCGGTAGGACAGCGGCCTCCACAGATACGCAGTATTTT

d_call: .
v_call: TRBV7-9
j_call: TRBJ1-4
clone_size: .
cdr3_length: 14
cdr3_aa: CASSLAGGREKLFF
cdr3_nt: TGTGCCAGCAGCTTAGCTGGGGGCCGGGAAAAACTGTTTTTT

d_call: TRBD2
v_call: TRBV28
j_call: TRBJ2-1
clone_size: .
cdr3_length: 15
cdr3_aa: CASSAWTSGDNEQFF
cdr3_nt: TGTGCCAGCAGTGCCTGGACTAGCGGGGACAATGAGCAGTTCTTC

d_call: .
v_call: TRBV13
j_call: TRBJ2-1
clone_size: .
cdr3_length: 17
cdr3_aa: CASSLKVGRGNYNEQFF
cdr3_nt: TGTGCCAGCAGCTTAAAGGTTGGCAGGGGCAACTACAATGAGCAGTTCTTC

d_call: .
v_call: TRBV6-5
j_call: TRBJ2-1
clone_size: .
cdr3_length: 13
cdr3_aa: CASSYSRSGALFF
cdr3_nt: TGTGCCAGCAGTTACTCGAGATCTGGGGCCCTGTTCTTC